Detailed here is one T cell receptor (beta chain). Its antigen remains unknown. This sample was taken from a study of cytomegalovirus exposure and HLA in healthy donors. A multiplex PCR was run with 60 Vbeta primers and 13 Jbeta primers. TCRdb keeps only in-frame clones here, not all; method: immunoSEQ multiplex PCR. The sample has around 200,000 clones, about three quarters seen once. The CDR3 loop spans 17 amino acids. V was shortened by 0 bases and J by 2 bases, with 15 bases between the two germline ends. Germline CDR1 is LGHNA and CDR2 is YSLEER. Whole-study findings and limits: Follow-up analysis later connected one missense variant in DCLRE1C with trimming of TCR beta V- and J-genes.

What was sequenced was PBMCs. The sequence was collected from a man aged 40-50 years in good health and CMV-seronegative. This chain connects TRBV4-3 to TRBJ2-3, with D possibly matching TRBD1 (5 bases). Written as DNA, the CDR3 is TGCGCCAGCAGCCAAGACCCCCCAGGGAAGGCCACAGATACGCAGTATTTT. Translating it yields CASSQDPPGKATDTQYF.